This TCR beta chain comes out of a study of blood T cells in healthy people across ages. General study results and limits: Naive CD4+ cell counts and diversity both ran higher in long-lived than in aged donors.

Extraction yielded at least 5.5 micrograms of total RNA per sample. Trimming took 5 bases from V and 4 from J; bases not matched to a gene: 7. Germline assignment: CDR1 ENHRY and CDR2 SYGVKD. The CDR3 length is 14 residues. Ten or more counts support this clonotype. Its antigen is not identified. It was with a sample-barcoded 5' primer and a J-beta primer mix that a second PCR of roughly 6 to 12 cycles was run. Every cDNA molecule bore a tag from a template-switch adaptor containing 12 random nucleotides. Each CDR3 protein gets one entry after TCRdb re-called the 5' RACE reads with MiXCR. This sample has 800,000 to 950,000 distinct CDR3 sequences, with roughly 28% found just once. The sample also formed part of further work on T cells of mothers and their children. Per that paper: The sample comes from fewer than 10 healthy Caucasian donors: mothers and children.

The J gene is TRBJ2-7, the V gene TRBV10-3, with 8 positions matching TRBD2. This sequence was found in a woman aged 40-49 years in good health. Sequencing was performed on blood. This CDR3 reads CAISSGGTGYEQYF. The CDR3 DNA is TGTGCCATCAGTAGCGGGGGCACTGGGTACGAGCAGTACTTC.